This TCR beta chain appears in the sequencing data of a study of shared clonotypes between healthy human individuals. Study-wide points: Limitation of the genetic and exposure-history diversity represented came from the few donors. Naive subsets tended to show greater estimated richness than memory subsets.

After removal of 0 bases from V and 5 bases from J, the junction contained 8 bases not matched to a gene. Per germline, CDR1 SGHRS and CDR2 YFSETQ. CDR3 length: 15 amino acids. About this clone: What it recognizes is unknown.

Data came from immunoSEQ multiplex PCR; TCRdb stores just in-frame clones and leaves some out. The table lists around 1.1 million clones, more than 75% of them singletons. CD4+ cells were split into CD45RA+ naive and CD45RA-negative memory subsets. This rearrangement joins TRBV5-1 to TRBJ2-7, with 7 positions matching TRBD1. Sequencing input: memory CD4+ T cells from PBMCs. The subset: CD45RA-negative fraction. The TCR sequence derives from a man aged 18 to 29 in good health. Some clones in this sample may be carry-over from other donors' samples. CDR3 in DNA: TGCGCCAGCAGCTTGGACAGGGGAATGCGCGACGAGCAGTACTTC. Translated, it gives CASSLDRGMRDEQYF.